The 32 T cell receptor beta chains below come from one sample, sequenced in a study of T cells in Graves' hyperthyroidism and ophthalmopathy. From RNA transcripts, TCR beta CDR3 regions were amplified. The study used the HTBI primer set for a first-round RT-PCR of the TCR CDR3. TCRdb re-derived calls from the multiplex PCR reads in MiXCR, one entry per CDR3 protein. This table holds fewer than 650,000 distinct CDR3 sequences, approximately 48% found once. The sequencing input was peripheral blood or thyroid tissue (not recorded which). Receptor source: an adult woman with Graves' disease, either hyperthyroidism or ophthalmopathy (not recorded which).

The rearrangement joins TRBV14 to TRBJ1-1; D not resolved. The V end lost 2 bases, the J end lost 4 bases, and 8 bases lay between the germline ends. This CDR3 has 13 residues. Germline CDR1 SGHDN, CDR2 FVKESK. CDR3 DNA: TGTGCCAGCAGCCAAAGCGATAGCACTGAAGCTTTCTTT. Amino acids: CASSQSDSTEAFF. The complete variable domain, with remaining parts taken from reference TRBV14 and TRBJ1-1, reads EAGVTQFPSHSVIEKGQTVTLRCDPISGHDNLYWYRRVMGKEIKFLLHFVKESKQDESGMPNNRFLAERTGGTYSTLKVQPAELEDSGVYFCASSQSDSTEAFFGQGTRLTVV.

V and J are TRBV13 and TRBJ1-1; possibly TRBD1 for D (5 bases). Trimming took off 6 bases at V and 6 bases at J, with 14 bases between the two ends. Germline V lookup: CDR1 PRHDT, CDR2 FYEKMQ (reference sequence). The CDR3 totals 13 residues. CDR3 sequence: CASRRGEGAEAFF. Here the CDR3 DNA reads TGTGCCAGCAGGAGAGGGGAAGGGGCTGAAGCTTTCTTT. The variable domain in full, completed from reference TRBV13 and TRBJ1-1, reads AAGVIQSPRHLIKEKRETATLKCYPIPRHDTVYWYQQGPGQDPQFLISFYEKMQSDKGSIPDRFSAQQFSDYHSELNMSSLELGDSALYFCASRRGEGAEAFFGQGTRLTVV.

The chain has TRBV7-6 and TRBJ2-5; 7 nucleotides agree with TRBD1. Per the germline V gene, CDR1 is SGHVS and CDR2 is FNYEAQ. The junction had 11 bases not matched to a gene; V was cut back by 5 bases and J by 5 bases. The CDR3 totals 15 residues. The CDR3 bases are TGTGCCAGCAGCCTCGACAGGGATCCGAAGGAGACCCAGTACTTC. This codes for CASSLDRDPKETQYF.

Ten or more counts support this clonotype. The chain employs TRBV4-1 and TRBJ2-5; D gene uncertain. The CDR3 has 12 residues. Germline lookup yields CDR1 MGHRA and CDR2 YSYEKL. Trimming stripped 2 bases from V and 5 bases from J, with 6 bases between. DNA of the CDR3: TGCGCCAGCAGCCAAATGGGGGAGACCCAGTACTTC. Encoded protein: CASSQMGETQYF.

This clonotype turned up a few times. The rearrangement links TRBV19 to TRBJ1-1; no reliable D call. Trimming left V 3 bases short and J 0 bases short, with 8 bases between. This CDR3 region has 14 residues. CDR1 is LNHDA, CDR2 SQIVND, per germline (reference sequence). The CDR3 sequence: CASSIRGMNTEAFF. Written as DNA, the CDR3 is TGTGCCAGTAGTATCCGGGGAATGAACACTGAAGCTTTCTTT.

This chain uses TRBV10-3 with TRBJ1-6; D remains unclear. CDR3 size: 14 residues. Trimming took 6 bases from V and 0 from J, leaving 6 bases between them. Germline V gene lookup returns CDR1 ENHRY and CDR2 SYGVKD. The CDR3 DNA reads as TGTGCCATCAGAATGAGCTCCTATAATTCACCCCTCCACTTT. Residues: CAIRMSSYNSPLHF.

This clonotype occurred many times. CDR3 sequence reads: CSLWGSGELFF. The CDR3, as DNA: TGCAGTTTGTGGGGTTCCGGGGAGCTGTTTTTT. The chain links TRBV20-1 to TRBJ2-2; no definite D call. This CDR3 region has 11 residues. Between the trimmed V and J ends, which lost 8 bases and 6 bases, there was a span of 10 bases. Germline assignment: CDR1 DFQATT and CDR2 SNEGSKA (reference sequence).

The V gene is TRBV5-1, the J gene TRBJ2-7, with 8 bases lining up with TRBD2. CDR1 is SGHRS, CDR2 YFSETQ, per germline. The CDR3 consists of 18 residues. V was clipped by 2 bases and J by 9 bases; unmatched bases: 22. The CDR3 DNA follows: TGCGCCAGCAGCTTTACTCCTCAAACGGGGCCAGCGGGAGATTCGCAGTACTTC. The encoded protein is CASSFTPQTGPAGDSQYF.

The CDR3 reads CAIREDQSRPQHF. The CDR3 bases are TGTGCCATCAGAGAGGATCAATCTCGGCCCCAGCATTTT. V usage is TRBV10-3 and J usage is TRBJ1-5, with unresolved D. Trimming shortened V by 6 bases and J by 9 bases, and 15 bases separated the two germline ends. Looked up from germline, CDR1 is ENHRY and CDR2 is SYGVKD. The CDR3 covers 13 residues.

CDR3 nucleotide sequence: TGTGCCAGCAGTTACAATATCCGGCCTTCAGCCCGGCATTTT. Residues: CASSYNIRPSARHF. The J gene is TRBJ1-5, the V gene TRBV7-2; D is uncertain. This CDR3 spans 14 amino acids. Germline values: CDR1 SGHTA, CDR2 FQGNSA. The ends were cut back, 6 bases at V and 15 bases at J, with 24 bases in the middle. The entire variable domain, with the rest obtained from reference TRBV7-2 and TRBJ1-5, is as follows: GAGVSQSPSNKVTEKGKDVELRCDPISGHTALYWYRQSLGQGLEFLIYFQGNSAPDKSGLPSDRFSAERTGGSVSTLTIQRTQQEDSAVYLCASSYNIRPSARHFGDGTRLSIL.

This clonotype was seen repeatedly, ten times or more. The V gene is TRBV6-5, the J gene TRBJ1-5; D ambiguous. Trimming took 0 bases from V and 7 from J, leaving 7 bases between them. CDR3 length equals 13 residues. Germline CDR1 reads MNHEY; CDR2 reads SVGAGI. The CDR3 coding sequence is TGTGCCAGCAGTTACTCGATTGGGCAGCCCCAGCATTTT. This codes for CASSYSIGQPQHF.

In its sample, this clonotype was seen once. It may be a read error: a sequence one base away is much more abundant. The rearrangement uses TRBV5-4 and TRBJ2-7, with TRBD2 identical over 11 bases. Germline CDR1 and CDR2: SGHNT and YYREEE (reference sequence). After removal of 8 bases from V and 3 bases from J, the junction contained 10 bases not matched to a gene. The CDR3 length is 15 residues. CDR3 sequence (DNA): TGTGCCAGAAGCCAGAAACTAGCGGGAGTCTACGAGCAGTACTTC. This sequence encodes CARSQKLAGVYEQYF.

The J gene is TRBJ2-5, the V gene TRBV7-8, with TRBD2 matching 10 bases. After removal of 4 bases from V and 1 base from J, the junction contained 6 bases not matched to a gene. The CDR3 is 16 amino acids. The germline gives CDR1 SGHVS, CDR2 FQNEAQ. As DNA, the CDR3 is TGTGCCAGCAGCTCCAGGACTAGCGGAATCCAAGAGACCCAGTACTTC. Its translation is CASSSRTSGIQETQYF.

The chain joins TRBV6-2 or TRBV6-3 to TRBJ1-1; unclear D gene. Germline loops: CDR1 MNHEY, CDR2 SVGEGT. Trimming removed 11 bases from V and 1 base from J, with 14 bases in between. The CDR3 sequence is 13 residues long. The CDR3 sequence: CAGARWGNTEAFF. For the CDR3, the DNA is TGTGCCGGCGCGAGGTGGGGGAACACTGAAGCTTTCTTT.

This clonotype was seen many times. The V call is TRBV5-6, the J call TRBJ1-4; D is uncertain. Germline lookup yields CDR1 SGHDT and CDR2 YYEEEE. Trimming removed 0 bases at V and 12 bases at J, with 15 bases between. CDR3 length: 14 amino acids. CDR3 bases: TGTGCCAGCAGCTTGGTCGGTCCCGGAGGTGAACTGTTTTTT. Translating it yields CASSLVGPGGELFF.

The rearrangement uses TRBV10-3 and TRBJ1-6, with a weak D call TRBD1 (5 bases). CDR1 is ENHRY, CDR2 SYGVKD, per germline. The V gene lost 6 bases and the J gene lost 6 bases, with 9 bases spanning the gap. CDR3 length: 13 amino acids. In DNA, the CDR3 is TGTGCCATCAGCCGGGGGAGTAATTCACCCCTCCACTTT. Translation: CAISRGSNSPLHF.

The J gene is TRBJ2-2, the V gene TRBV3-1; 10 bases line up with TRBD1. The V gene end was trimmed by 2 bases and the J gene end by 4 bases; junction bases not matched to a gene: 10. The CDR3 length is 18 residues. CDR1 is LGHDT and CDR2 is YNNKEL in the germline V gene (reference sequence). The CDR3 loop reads CASSQYFAGTGVTGELFF. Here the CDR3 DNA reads TGTGCCAGCAGCCAATACTTCGCCGGGACAGGGGTCACCGGGGAGCTGTTTTTT.

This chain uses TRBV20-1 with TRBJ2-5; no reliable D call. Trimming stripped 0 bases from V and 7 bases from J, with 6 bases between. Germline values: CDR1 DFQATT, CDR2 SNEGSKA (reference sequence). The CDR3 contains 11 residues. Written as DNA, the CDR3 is TGCAGTGCTAGAGATCTTGGGACCCAGTACTTC. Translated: CSARDLGTQYF.

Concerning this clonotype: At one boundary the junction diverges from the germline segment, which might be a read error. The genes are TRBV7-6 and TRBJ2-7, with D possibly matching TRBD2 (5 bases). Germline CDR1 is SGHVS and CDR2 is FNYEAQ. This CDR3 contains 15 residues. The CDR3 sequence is CASSLREGETYEQYF. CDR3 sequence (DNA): TGCGCCAGCAGCTTAAGAGAGGGCGAGACCTACGAGCAGTACTTC.

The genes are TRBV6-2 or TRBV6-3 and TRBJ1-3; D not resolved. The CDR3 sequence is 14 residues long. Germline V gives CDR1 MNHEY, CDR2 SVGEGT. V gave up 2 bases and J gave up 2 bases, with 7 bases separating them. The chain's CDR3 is CASSYVWAGNTIYF. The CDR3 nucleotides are TGTGCCAGCAGTTACGTCTGGGCTGGAAACACCATATATTTT.

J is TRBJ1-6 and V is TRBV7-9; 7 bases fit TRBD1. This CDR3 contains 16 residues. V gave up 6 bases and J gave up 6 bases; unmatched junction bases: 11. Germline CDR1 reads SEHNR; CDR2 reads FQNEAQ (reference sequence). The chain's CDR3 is CASRGDRGSANSPLHF. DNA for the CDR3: TGTGCCAGCAGGGGGGACAGAGGATCGGCTAATTCACCCCTCCACTTT.

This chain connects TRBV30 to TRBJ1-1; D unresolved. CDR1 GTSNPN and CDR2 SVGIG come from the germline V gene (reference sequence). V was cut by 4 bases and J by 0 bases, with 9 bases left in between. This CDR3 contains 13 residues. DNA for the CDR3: TGTGCCTGGAAGGCAGCTATGAACACTGAAGCTTTCTTT. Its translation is CAWKAAMNTEAFF.

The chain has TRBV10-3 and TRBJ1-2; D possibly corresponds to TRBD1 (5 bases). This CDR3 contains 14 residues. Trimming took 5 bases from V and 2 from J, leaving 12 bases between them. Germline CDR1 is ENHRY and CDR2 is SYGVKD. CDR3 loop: CAISSQWGNYGYTF. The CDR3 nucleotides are TGTGCCATCAGTTCCCAATGGGGGAACTATGGCTACACCTTC.

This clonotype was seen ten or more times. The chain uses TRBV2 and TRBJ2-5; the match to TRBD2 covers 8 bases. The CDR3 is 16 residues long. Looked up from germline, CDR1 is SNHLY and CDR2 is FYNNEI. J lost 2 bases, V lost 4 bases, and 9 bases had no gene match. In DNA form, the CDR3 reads TGTGCCAGCAGTGGGGGTAGGACGGGAGGGCAAGAGACCCAGTACTTC. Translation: CASSGGRTGGQETQYF.

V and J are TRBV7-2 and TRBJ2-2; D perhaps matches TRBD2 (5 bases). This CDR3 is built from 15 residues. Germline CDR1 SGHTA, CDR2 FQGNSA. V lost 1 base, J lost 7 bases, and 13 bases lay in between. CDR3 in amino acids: CASSLGGRGLGELFF. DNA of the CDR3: TGTGCCAGCAGCTTAGGAGGGAGAGGCCTCGGGGAGCTGTTTTTT.

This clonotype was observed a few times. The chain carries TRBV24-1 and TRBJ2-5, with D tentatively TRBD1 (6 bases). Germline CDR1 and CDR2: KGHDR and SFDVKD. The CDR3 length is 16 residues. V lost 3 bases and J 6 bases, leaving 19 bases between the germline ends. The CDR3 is CATSDEDRTAVKTQYF. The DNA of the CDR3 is TGTGCCACCAGTGATGAGGACAGAACAGCGGTCAAGACCCAGTACTTC.

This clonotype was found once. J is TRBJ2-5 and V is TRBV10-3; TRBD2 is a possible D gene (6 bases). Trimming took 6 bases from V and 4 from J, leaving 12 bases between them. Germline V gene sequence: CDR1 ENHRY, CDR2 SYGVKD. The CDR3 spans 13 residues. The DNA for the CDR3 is TGTGCCATCAGGGGAGGACATGGAGAGACCCAGTACTTC. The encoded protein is CAIRGGHGETQYF.

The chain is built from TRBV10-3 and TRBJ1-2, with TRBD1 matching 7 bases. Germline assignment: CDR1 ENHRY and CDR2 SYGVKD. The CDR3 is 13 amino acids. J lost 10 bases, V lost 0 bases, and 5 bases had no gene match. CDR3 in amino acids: CAISESWDSYYTF. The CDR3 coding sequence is TGTGCCATCAGTGAGTCATGGGACAGCTACTACACCTTC.

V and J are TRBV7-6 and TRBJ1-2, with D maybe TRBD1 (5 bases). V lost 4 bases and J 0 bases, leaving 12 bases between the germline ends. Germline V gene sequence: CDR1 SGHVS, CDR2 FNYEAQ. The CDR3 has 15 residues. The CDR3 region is CASSSQWGANYGYTF. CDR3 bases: TGTGCCAGCAGCTCACAGTGGGGGGCTAACTATGGCTACACCTTC.

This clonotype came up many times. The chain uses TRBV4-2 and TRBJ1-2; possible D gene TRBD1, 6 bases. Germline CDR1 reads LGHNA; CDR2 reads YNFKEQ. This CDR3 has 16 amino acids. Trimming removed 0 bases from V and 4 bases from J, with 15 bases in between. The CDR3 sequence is CASSQENRVVGYGYTF. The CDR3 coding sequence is TGTGCCAGCAGCCAAGAGAACAGGGTGGTTGGCTATGGCTACACCTTC.

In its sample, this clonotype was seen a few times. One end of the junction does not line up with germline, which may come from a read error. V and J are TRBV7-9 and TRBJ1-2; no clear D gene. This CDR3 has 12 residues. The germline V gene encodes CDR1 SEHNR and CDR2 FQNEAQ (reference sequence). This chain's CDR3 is CASSQQLRGYTF. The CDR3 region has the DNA TGCGCCAGCAGCCAACAGCTCAGGGGCTACACCTTC.

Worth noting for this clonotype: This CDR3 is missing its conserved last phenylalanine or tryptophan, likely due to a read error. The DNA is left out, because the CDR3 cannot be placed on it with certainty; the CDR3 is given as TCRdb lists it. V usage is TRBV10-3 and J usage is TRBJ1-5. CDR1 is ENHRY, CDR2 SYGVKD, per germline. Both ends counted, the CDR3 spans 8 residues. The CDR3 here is CAISEGLV.